This T cell receptor (beta chain) is drawn from a study of blood T cells in healthy people across ages (dated by TCRdb to 2013 to 2016). Context from the whole study: In model experiments, roughly one uniquely barcoded TCR beta cDNA molecule per two T cells was captured by template switching. To avoid experimental bias, donors of different ages were spread randomly across the sequencing lanes. Two additional independent replicas of 1 million unique cDNA reads from the same blood draw were analyzed for two donors (one aged 18 to 30 and one aged 80 or older). The donors were divided into four age groups: young (average approximately 17 years), middle-aged (around 37), aged (approximately 59) and long-lived (82). Age-related changes in TCR beta repertoire diversity were measured in the study by deep sequencing normalized with unique cDNA molecular identifiers.

Library preparation used 5' RACE. Sequencing used an Illumina HiSeq 2500. The second PCR ran for about 6 to 12 cycles and used a J-beta primer mix along with a sample-barcoded 5' primer. Each TCR beta cDNA molecule received a unique molecular identifier from a template-switch 5' adaptor carrying 12 random nucleotides. Each sample yielded at least 2.5 million CDR3-containing paired-end reads. The Mint cDNA synthesis kit, primed by a TRBC-specific oligonucleotide, was used to synthesize first-strand cDNA from all RNA. All cDNA was treated with uracil-DNA glycosylase and then went through a first 18-cycle PCR with the universal primers M1SS and BC2_uni_R. The paper's data handling went like this. Each sample was normalized by randomly selecting 1 million high-quality reads, each carrying a distinct molecular identifier. Instead of being binned into consensus sequences, reads with shared molecular identifiers were discarded. CDR3 identification, clonotype clustering and error correction used MiTCR with a Q25 quality threshold and the strictest error-elimination algorithm. A nonparametric unseen species model with Euler transformation was used to estimate lower-bound total TCR beta diversity. TCRdb reworked the public reads: Q25 trimming with fastp, MiXCR clone assembly, productive beta chains retained. Rows matching on CDR3 protein sequence are summarized as one entry with the most common DNA and genes. The V and J calls follow TCRdb's processing rather than the paper's. A total of 700,000 or so distinct CDR3 sequences appear in this sample, approximately 40% of them only once. Jointly, the top ten make up around 30% of the sample.

General findings and caveats noted by the study authors: Donor CMV infection status was unknown, potentially confounding age-related changes in expanded clonotypes. As age increased, observed TCR beta diversity per million T cells dropped in a roughly linear way, and a significant reduction was already evident by age 40. There was a strong correlation between observed TCR beta diversity and the percentage of naive T cells measured by flow cytometry. Estimates of total diversity based on one million sequenced T cells were considered lower bounds and underestimates. Since profiling was done on bulk unsorted PBMCs, naive and antigen-experienced compartments could not be conclusively compared. Compared with the aged group, the long-lived group had more naive CD4+ T cells, fewer expanded clones and increased TCR diversity, a pattern suggesting age selection.

At the junction V is shortened by 3 bases and J by 2 bases; bases outside the gene matches: 6. The CDR3 numbers 15 residues from cysteine through phenylalanine. Left in the record is the CDR3 DNA by itself, 45 bases read in frame from the first base. The germline V gene (reference sequence) provides CDR1 MNHEY and CDR2 SMNVEV. This clonotype was picked up a small number of times. Its antigen is still unknown. One base away there is no much larger clone; base qualities are not given. The roughly 42 donors, aged about 6 to 95 years, were systemically healthy Caucasian individuals from Russia. Around 10 milliliters of peripheral blood were collected from each donor into EDTA-treated Vacutainer tubes. PBMCs were isolated by Ficoll-Paque density-gradient centrifugation, with at least 6 million obtained per sample. Total RNA, at least 6 micrograms per sample, was extracted from PBMCs with Trizol reagent. For every donor, an aliquot of PBMCs went through flow cytometry to measure the percentages of naive CD45RAhigh/CD27high T cells.

The sequence came from a man older than 75 in good health. Sequencing was done on a sample of blood. The sequence links TRBV27 to TRBJ2-7, and TRBD2 aligns with 8 junction nucleotides. The DNA reads TGTGCCAGCAGTTTCCCCTCAGCGGGAGCCTACGAGCAGTACTTC. The resulting protein is CASSFPSAGAYEQYF.